The following is a TCR beta chain sequence with its context. The antigen is undetermined. This sample was taken from a study of B cell selection in AIRE deficiency. Here immunoSEQ multiplex PCR was the method, and the copy in TCRdb shows in-frame clones only, minus some. The table lists 20,000 to 25,000 clones, 95% to 98% of them singletons. Conventional CD4 T cells were sorted as CD4+CD127+ cells. Study results and limitations: Shorter CDR3s marked shared Treg sequences, biased toward few non-templated insertions. About 30.6% of healthy-donor shared Treg TCRbeta sequences appeared in patient Tconv cells. Only about 9.3% of 3,500 to 4,500 shared Treg sequences were patient-specific; 31.6% healthy-specific.

CDR3 length: 14 residues. Per germline, CDR1 SEHNR and CDR2 FQNEAQ (reference sequence). V gave up 3 bases and J gave up 12 bases; unmatched junction bases: 13. The sequence came from a human donor with AIRE deficiency. Sequenced sample: conventional CD4+ T cells sorted from PBMCs. The chain combines TRBV7-9 with TRBJ1-1; 7 bases match TRBD1. The CDR3 loop is CASSFPTGSKSTFF. In DNA form, the CDR3 reads TGTGCCAGCAGCTTCCCGACAGGGAGTAAATCGACTTTCTTT.